This TCR beta chain is from a study of neurological immune-mediated disorders. TCRdb reanalysed the 5' RACE reads using MiXCR and keeps one entry per CDR3 protein. The data show 50,000 to 55,000 distinct CDR3 sequences, 10% seen once. In its sample, this clonotype was seen many times. Germline V CDR1 and CDR2: MNHNY, SVGAGI (reference sequence). The CDR3 has 16 residues. J gave up 5 bases and V 5 bases, and 15 bases lay outside the gene matches. The rearrangement uses TRBV6-6 and TRBJ2-7; 7 nucleotides match TRBD1. The material sequenced was PBMCs. This sequence originates from an older man with HTLV-1-associated myelopathy (HAM/TSP). For the CDR3, the DNA is TGTGCCAGCAGTATATCTGGGACAGCTCGATTAGACGAGCAGTACTTC. Translating gives CASSISGTARLDEQYF.